The 13 T cell receptor beta chains reported below all come from one sample, sequenced in a study of blood T cell repertoires in COVID-19. Repertoires were generated with immunoSEQ multiplex PCR, while TCRdb's copy carries only in-frame clones and drops some. Seen here are about 45,000 clones, roughly 90% observed once, and the top ten hold about a tenth. Sequencing was done on a sample of peripheral blood. The receptor set was obtained from a human donor in a cohort sampled during active COVID-19.

The table lists this clone with a count of one. V gene TRBV18 combines with J gene TRBJ2-2; a possible D gene is TRBD2 (5 bases). Trimming removed 3 bases at V and 1 base at J, with 6 bases between. The CDR3 runs 14 residues. Germline CDR1 KGHSH, CDR2 LQKENI. DNA of the CDR3: TGTGCCAGCTCACCTGGAGGGAACACCGGGGAGCTGTTTTTT. Protein sequence: CASSPGGNTGELFF.

The rearrangement links TRBV5-1 to TRBJ2-5, with unresolved D. The CDR3 totals 13 residues. From germline, CDR1 is SGHRS and CDR2 YFSETQ. V was cut by 0 bases and J by 5 bases, with 8 bases left in between. CDR3 coding DNA: TGCGCCAGCAGCTTGGCCGCCGCGGAGACCCAGTACTTC. Its protein is CASSLAAAETQYF.

The chain joins TRBV5-1 to TRBJ2-2; TRBD2 matches 10 bases. J lost 6 bases, V lost 5 bases, and 7 bases had no gene match. The germline gives CDR1 SGHRS, CDR2 YFSETQ. This CDR3 has 15 residues. CDR3 coding DNA: TGCGCCAGCAGAAGCGGGGGGGAGTCTTCCGGGGAGCTGTTTTTT. Encoded protein: CASRSGGESSGELFF.

The chain joins TRBV2 to TRBJ2-7; 7 bases agree with TRBD1. V lost 8 bases, J lost 3 bases, and 4 bases stayed unmatched. The CDR3 has 12 residues. Germline assignment: CDR1 SNHLY and CDR2 FYNNEI. The CDR3 DNA reads TGTGCCAGCCAGGGGGTGGGCTACGAGCAGTACTTC. Translation: CASQGVGYEQYF.

The chain joins TRBV10-1 to TRBJ1-2; D unclear. Germline V lookup: CDR1 WNHNN, CDR2 SYGVQD (reference sequence). Trimming took off 3 bases at V and 4 bases at J, with 9 bases between the two ends. The CDR3 runs 13 residues. CDR3: CASSDSLSYGYTF. In DNA form, the CDR3 reads TGCGCCAGCAGTGACTCTCTCTCCTATGGCTACACCTTC.

This rearrangement joins TRBV19 to TRBJ1-1; TRBD1 matches at 7 bases. This CDR3 is built from 15 residues. Germline assignment: CDR1 LNHDA and CDR2 SQIVND (reference sequence). V was clipped by 6 bases and J by 0 bases; unmatched bases: 7. The CDR3 coding sequence is TGTGCCAGTAGGAGACAGGGCCCCATGAACACTGAAGCTTTCTTT. Its translation: CASRRQGPMNTEAFF. Filled out from reference TRBV19 and TRBJ1-1, the complete variable domain reads DGGITQSPKYLFRKEGQNVTLSCEQNLNHDAMYWYRQDPGQGLRLIYYSQIVNDFQKGDIAEGYSVSREKKESFPLTVTSAQKNPTAFYLCASRRQGPMNTEAFFGQGTRLTVV.

The CDR3 spells CASSQEAQGATFF. The CDR3 DNA reads as TGTGCCAGCAGCCAAGAAGCCCAGGGGGCGACTTTCTTT. V usage is TRBV3-1 (or the pseudogene TRBV3-2) and J usage is TRBJ1-1; 8 bases map to TRBD1. V lost 0 bases, J lost 12 bases, and 6 bases stayed unmatched. This CDR3 spans 13 amino acids. The V gene's germline CDR1 is LGHDT and CDR2 YNNKEL (reference sequence).

The J gene is TRBJ2-5, the V gene TRBV3-1 (or the pseudogene TRBV3-2); 10 bases fit TRBD1. Germline V CDR1 and CDR2: LGHDT, YNNKEL (reference sequence). The CDR3 runs 16 residues. The trim removed 2 bases at V and 5 bases at J, leaving 8 bases unmatched. In DNA, the CDR3 is TGTGCCAGCAGCCAACGGACAGGGGGTTTGGGGGAGACCCAGTACTTC. Translation gives CASSQRTGGLGETQYF.

This sequence joins TRBV30 and TRBJ1-5; 8 nucleotides match TRBD1. The J segment lost 7 bases and the V segment lost 3 bases, leaving 11 bases of the junction unmatched. CDR3 length equals 15 residues. The germline gives CDR1 GTSNPN, CDR2 SVGIG (reference sequence). CDR3 amino acids: CAWSPGQGENQPQHF. The CDR3 nucleotides are TGTGCCTGGAGCCCTGGACAGGGCGAAAACCAGCCCCAGCATTTT.

This clone has only one observation. The chain joins TRBV10-3 to TRBJ2-7; TRBD1 aligns across 8 bases. The V gene end was trimmed by 0 bases and the J gene end by 0 bases; junction bases not matched to a gene: 4. Germline V gene lookup returns CDR1 ENHRY and CDR2 SYGVKD. The CDR3 extends over 16 amino acids. Here the CDR3 DNA reads TGTGCCATCAGTGAGTCCGTGGGACAGGTCTCCTACGAGCAGTACTTC. Translating gives CAISESVGQVSYEQYF.

V gene TRBV15 combines with J gene TRBJ2-1; the match to TRBD2 covers 9 bases. There are 15 residues in the CDR3. After removal of 6 bases from V and 7 bases from J, the junction contained 10 bases not matched to a gene. Germline V gives CDR1 LNHNV, CDR2 YYDKDF (reference sequence). The CDR3 sequence: CATRGAGGRVNEQFF. Written as DNA, the CDR3 is TGTGCCACCAGGGGAGCGGGGGGCCGCGTAAATGAGCAGTTCTTC.

This sequence joins TRBV27 and TRBJ2-5, with TRBD2 matching 9 bases. Germline V CDR1 and CDR2: MNHEY, SMNVEV (reference sequence). Trimming took 5 bases from V and 4 from J; bases not matched to a gene: 8. The CDR3 is 15 amino acids. For the CDR3, the DNA is TGTGCCAGCAGTGATGGGTCTAGCGGGATAGAGACCCAGTACTTC. The encoded protein is CASSDGSSGIETQYF.

The chain has TRBV4-1 and TRBJ1-5; 10 nucleotides line up with TRBD1. The CDR3 has 15 residues. The germline CDR1 and CDR2 sequences are MGHRA and YSYEKL. Unmatched junction bases numbered 6, after V lost 4 bases and J lost 6 bases. The DNA of the CDR3 is TGCGCCAGCAGCCCCAATCGGGACAGGGGTCAGCCCCAGCATTTT. As protein: CASSPNRDRGQPQHF.